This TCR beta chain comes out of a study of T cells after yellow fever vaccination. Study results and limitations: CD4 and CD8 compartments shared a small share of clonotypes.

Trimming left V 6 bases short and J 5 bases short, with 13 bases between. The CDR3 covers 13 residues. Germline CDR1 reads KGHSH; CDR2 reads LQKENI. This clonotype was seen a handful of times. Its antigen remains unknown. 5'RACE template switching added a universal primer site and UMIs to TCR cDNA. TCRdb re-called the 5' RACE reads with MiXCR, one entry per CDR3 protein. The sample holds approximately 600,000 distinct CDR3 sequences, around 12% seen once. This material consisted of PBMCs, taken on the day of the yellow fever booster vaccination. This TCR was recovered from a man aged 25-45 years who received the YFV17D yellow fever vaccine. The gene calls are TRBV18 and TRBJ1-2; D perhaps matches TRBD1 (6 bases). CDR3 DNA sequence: TGTGCCAGCTCTGGGCGGGGGCCATATGGCTACACCTTC. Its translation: CASSGRGPYGYTF. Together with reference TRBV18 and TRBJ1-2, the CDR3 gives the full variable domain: NAGVMQNPRHLVRRRGQEARLRCSPMKGHSHVYWYRQLPEEGLKFMVYLQKENIIDESGMPKERFSAEFPKEGPSILRIQQVVRGDSAAYFCASSGRGPYGYTFGSGTRLTVV.